This T cell receptor beta chain was captured in a study of blood T cell repertoires in COVID-19 (dated by TCRdb to about 2020). General notes on the study: The collaborator samples originated in the United States, Italy and Spain and spanned the acute and convalescent phases of COVID-19. The material from the prospective study consisted of cDNA or gDNA derived from T cells, B-cell-depleted T cells, or PBMCs. The dataset comprised deeply sampled blood TCRbeta repertoires from subjects exposed to, actively infected with, or recovered from COVID-19. The repertoires were released in a freely available public database intended as a resource for research on the immune response to SARS-CoV-2. The samples were drawn from the first 160 participants of the ongoing ImmuneRACE study and from about 1,200 subjects provided by 6 global collaborators. Sample metadata almost always included a de-identified subject ID, COVID-19 status, age in years and sex. Where HLA class I and class II types were available, the types were taken from metadata supplied by the sample provider, not from assay-based typing. Results and caveats for the whole study, not just this receptor: The quantity of clinical and demographic metadata differed by source and by participant and was supplied without curation.

Collaborating institutions collected whole blood in K2EDTA tubes following their own protocols. For TCRbeta analysis, collaborator samples were shipped as frozen whole blood, as isolated PBMCs, or as DNA extracted from either sample type. Details on this clone: Which antigen it targets is not known. No base quality information exists; no much larger clone differs at one position.

The immunoSEQ Assay, a bias-controlled multiplex PCR, was used to amplify TCRbeta CDR3 regions from genomic DNA. The source study handled its data this way. The number of nucleated cells in each sample was estimated by amplification of reference gene primers within the assay. Sequence reads were collapsed and filtered to measure the absolute abundance of every unique TCRbeta CDR3 rearrangement. For each sample, productive Simpson clonality was calculated as the square root of Simpson's diversity index across productive rearrangements. Imported from immuneACCESS, the table was reduced by TCRdb to in-frame sequences with V and J called. These copies leave out some clones; in studies compared against another copy, an unresolved V gene accounts for under half, and the cause of the remainder is not known. The V and J calls and clone size come from that table; D and trimming were worked out from the DNA. The sample includes 130,000 to 150,000 clones, with 84% observed a single time. The ten most abundant clones make up approximately 9% of the sample.

CDR1 SGHTA and CDR2 FQGNSA were looked up in the germline V gene. V trim: 5 bases; J trim: 7 bases; unmatched bases: 7. The CDR3 contains 13 residues, cysteine and phenylalanine counted. The retained sequence is limited to the CDR3, 39 bases, with the frame set at the first base. Sequencing used peripheral blood. The V and J genes are TRBV7-2 and TRBJ1-1; 7 junctional bases match TRBD1. The clonotype was recovered from a woman of 80 years or more in a cohort sampled during active or convalescent COVID-19. Here is the DNA: TGTGCCAGCAGCGGCCGGACAGGAGTTGAAGCTTTCTTT. It translates as CASSGRTGVEAFF. The entire variable domain, with the stretches around the CDR3 drawn from the reference TRBV7-2 and TRBJ1-1 proteins, is GAGVSQSPSNKVTEKGKDVELRCDPISGHTALYWYRQSLGQGLEFLIYFQGNSAPDKSGLPSDRFSAERTGGSVSTLTIQRTQQEDSAVYLCASSGRTGVEAFFGQGTRLTVV.